This entry lists 18 T cell receptor beta chains sequenced from one sample in a study of blood T cell repertoires in COVID-19. Profiled with immunoSEQ multiplex PCR; TCRdb holds only in-frame clones, not every one. The top ten hold about 4.2% of the sample, which has fewer than 400,000 clones, more than 75% seen once. Sample: PBMCs or T cells enriched from blood (not recorded which). These receptors originate from a man in his thirties or forties who had recovered from COVID-19.

This clone was seen a single time. This rearrangement joins TRBV10-3 to TRBJ2-1; TRBD1 matches 12 bases. Losses at the gene ends were 6 bases for V and 7 bases for J; bases not matched to a gene: 7. The V gene's germline CDR1 is ENHRY and CDR2 SYGVKD. The CDR3 sequence is 15 residues long. CDR3 protein: CAIRPGQGAINEQFF. In nucleotides, the CDR3 is TGTGCCATCAGACCGGGACAGGGGGCAATAAATGAGCAGTTCTTC.

The chain joins TRBV6-1 to TRBJ1-1; TRBD1 matches 9 bases. The junction had 12 bases not matched to a gene; V was cut back by 2 bases and J by 5 bases. This CDR3 has 17 amino acids. CDR1 and CDR2 from the germline V gene are MNHNS and SASEGT. The CDR3 reads CASSEYIRQGVGTEAFF. CDR3 bases: TGTGCCAGCAGTGAATACATAAGACAGGGGGTTGGGACTGAAGCTTTCTTT.

The chain joins TRBV7-2 to TRBJ2-7, with TRBD2 as a possible D gene (5 bases). V lost 1 base, J lost 5 bases, and 12 bases lay in between. The CDR3 consists of 14 residues. The germline gives CDR1 SGHTA, CDR2 FQGNSA. CDR3 protein: CASSLGLAINEQYF. The CDR3 coding sequence is TGTGCCAGCAGCTTAGGGCTAGCAATAAACGAGCAGTACTTC.

The chain combines TRBV6-5 with TRBJ1-4, with TRBD1 matching over 7 bases. From germline, CDR1 is MNHEY and CDR2 SVGAGI. The V segment lost 4 bases and the J segment 7 bases; nucleotides outside the gene matches: 3. This CDR3 region has 13 residues. The CDR3 region has the DNA TGTGCCAGCAGTTCCTGGACAGGTGAAAAACTGTTTTTT. Translated, it gives CASSSWTGEKLFF.

As concerns this clone: Other DNA sequences in this specimen translate into the identical CDR3. The CDR3 DNA reads TGTGCCAGCAGCCAAGAACGGGGAAGCACAGATACGCAGTATTTT. This codes for CASSQERGSTDTQYF. J is TRBJ2-3 and V is TRBV14; possible D gene TRBD2, 5 bases. Trimming shortened V by 0 bases and J by 0 bases, and 7 bases separated the two germline ends. This CDR3 spans 15 amino acids. The V gene's germline CDR1 is SGHDN and CDR2 FVKESK. The complete variable domain, with remaining parts taken from reference TRBV14 and TRBJ2-3, reads EAGVTQFPSHSVIEKGQTVTLRCDPISGHDNLYWYRRVMGKEIKFLLHFVKESKQDESGMPNNRFLAERTGGTYSTLKVQPAELEDSGVYFCASSQERGSTDTQYFGPGTRLTVL.

The CDR3 is CASGRGQGALNEQYF. The CDR3 region has the DNA TGTGCCAGCGGTAGAGGACAGGGGGCGTTGAACGAGCAGTACTTC. V and J are TRBV2 and TRBJ2-7, with 11 bases that match TRBD1. The CDR3 has 15 amino acids. V shed 8 bases, J shed 5 bases, and the junction held 11 bases outside the gene matches. Germline V gene lookup returns CDR1 SNHLY and CDR2 FYNNEI.

Only a few counts were recorded for this clone. Other DNA sequences of this sample code for an identical CDR3. The J gene is TRBJ1-5, the V gene TRBV30, with D perhaps TRBD1 (5 bases). CDR1 is GTSNPN and CDR2 is SVGIG in the germline V gene (reference sequence). V was trimmed by 0 bases and J by 7 bases, leaving 7 bases between them. CDR3 size: 12 residues. CDR3 bases: TGTGCCTGGAGTGTACGGGGGCAGCCCCAGCATTTT. This codes for CAWSVRGQPQHF.

The CDR3 coding sequence is TGTGCCAGCGGGGGCGATTCACCCCTCCACTTT. It encodes CASGGDSPLHF. The rearrangement links TRBV6-6 to TRBJ1-6; D might be TRBD1 (6 bases). Germline V gene sequence: CDR1 MNHNY, CDR2 SVGAGI (reference sequence). The CDR3 covers 11 residues. The V end lost 8 bases, the J end lost 8 bases, and 7 bases lay between the germline ends.

The rearrangement joins TRBV28 to TRBJ1-1; 9 positions match TRBD1. The CDR3 covers 17 residues. The germline V gene has CDR1 MDHEN and CDR2 SYDVKM. V lost 0 bases, J lost 4 bases, and 9 bases stayed unmatched. The CDR3 is CASSLWGQGQGGTEAFF. In DNA form, the CDR3 reads TGTGCCAGCAGTTTATGGGGACAGGGCCAGGGGGGCACTGAAGCTTTCTTT.

V and J are TRBV11-3 and TRBJ2-1, with 13 positions matching TRBD2. Germline loops: CDR1 SGHNT, CDR2 YENEEA. V shed 5 bases, J shed 3 bases, and the junction held 4 bases outside the gene matches. The CDR3 runs 16 residues. The CDR3 nucleotides read TGTGCCAGCAGCACCCGGACTAGCGGGAGCTACAATGAGCAGTTCTTC. Translating it yields CASSTRTSGSYNEQFF.

The chain combines TRBV29-1 with TRBJ1-5; no definite D call. From germline, CDR1 is SQVTM and CDR2 ANQGSEA. With 4 bases removed from V and 2 bases from J, the gap between germline ends came to 12 bases. The CDR3 spans 14 residues. This chain's CDR3 is CSVVPGSGNQPQHF. The CDR3 DNA reads as TGCAGCGTTGTCCCCGGAAGCGGCAATCAGCCCCAGCATTTT.

The chain employs TRBV11-2 and TRBJ2-7; D is unresolved. CDR1 and CDR2 (germline): SGHAT, FQNNGV. V dropped 1 base and J dropped 4 bases, with 11 bases sitting between them. The CDR3 totals 14 residues. The CDR3 loop reads CASSLVRSSYEQYF. As DNA, the CDR3 is TGTGCCAGCAGCTTAGTGCGAAGCTCTTACGAGCAGTACTTC.

J is TRBJ2-7 and V is TRBV15; 7 nucleotides agree with TRBD2. CDR3 length equals 15 residues. Germline V gene sequence: CDR1 LNHNV, CDR2 YYDKDF (reference sequence). Losses at the gene ends were 2 bases for V and 5 bases for J; bases not matched to a gene: 9. CDR3: CATSRPSSGIHEQYF. CDR3 coding DNA: TGTGCCACCAGCAGACCCTCGAGCGGGATCCACGAGCAGTACTTC. The entire variable domain, with the rest obtained from reference TRBV15 and TRBJ2-7, is as follows: DAMVIQNPRYQVTQFGKPVTLSCSQTLNHNVMYWYQQKSSQAPKLLFHYYDKDFNNEADTPDNFQSRRPNTSFCFLDIRSPGLGDTAMYLCATSRPSSGIHEQYFGPGTRLTVT.

CDR3 DNA: TGTGCCAGCAGCTTCCAACCACTAGCGGCTGGAAGAGAGACCCAGTACTTC. Residues: CASSFQPLAAGRETQYF. The chain couples TRBV11-2 to TRBJ2-5, with TRBD2 matching over 8 bases. The germline gives CDR1 SGHAT, CDR2 FQNNGV. The CDR3 runs to 17 residues. V lost 3 bases and J lost 4; bases outside the gene matches: 13.

The chain employs TRBV3-1 (or the pseudogene TRBV3-2) and TRBJ2-2, with D tentatively TRBD2 (5 bases). In germline, CDR1 is LGHDT, CDR2 YNNKEL (reference sequence). This CDR3 spans 14 amino acids. V was clipped by 3 bases and J by 1 base, with 6 bases between them. The CDR3 DNA follows: TGTGCCAGCAGCCAGGACTGGAACACCGGGGAGCTGTTTTTT. It is translated as CASSQDWNTGELFF.

In regard to this clone: This sample includes further DNA sequences coding for the same CDR3. The chain has TRBV10-3 and TRBJ1-1, with no clear D. The germline CDR1 and CDR2 sequences are ENHRY and SYGVKD. Trimming removed 6 bases at V and 2 bases at J, with 7 bases between. The CDR3 covers 12 residues. CDR3 amino acids: CAISPSNTEAFF. The CDR3 DNA reads as TGTGCCATCAGCCCGAGTAACACTGAAGCTTTCTTT.

The chain links TRBV30 to TRBJ1-2, with a weak D call TRBD1 (6 bases). V was clipped by 3 bases and J by 8 bases, with 25 bases between them. Germline CDR1 is GTSNPN and CDR2 is SVGIG (reference sequence). This CDR3 is 16 amino acids long. This chain's CDR3 is CAWSFPVWGGSGGYTF. CDR3 nucleotide sequence: TGTGCCTGGAGCTTCCCGGTCTGGGGGGGCAGCGGGGGCTACACCTTC. Variable domain in full (rest from reference TRBV30 and TRBJ1-2): SQTIHQWPATLVQPVGSPLSLECTVEGTSNPNLYWYRQAAGRGLQLLFYSVGIGQISSEVPQNLSASRPQDRQFILSSKKLLLSDSGFYLCAWSFPVWGGSGGYTFGSGTRLTVV.

This chain links TRBV29-1 with TRBJ1-6; D gene unclear. The CDR3 is made up of 14 amino acids. Germline assignment: CDR1 SQVTM and CDR2 ANQGSEA. V lost 5 bases and J 9 bases, leaving 17 bases between the germline ends. The CDR3 sequence: CSVTIGRKGSPLHF. Written as DNA, the CDR3 is TGCAGCGTTACTATAGGGAGAAAGGGTTCACCCCTCCACTTT.